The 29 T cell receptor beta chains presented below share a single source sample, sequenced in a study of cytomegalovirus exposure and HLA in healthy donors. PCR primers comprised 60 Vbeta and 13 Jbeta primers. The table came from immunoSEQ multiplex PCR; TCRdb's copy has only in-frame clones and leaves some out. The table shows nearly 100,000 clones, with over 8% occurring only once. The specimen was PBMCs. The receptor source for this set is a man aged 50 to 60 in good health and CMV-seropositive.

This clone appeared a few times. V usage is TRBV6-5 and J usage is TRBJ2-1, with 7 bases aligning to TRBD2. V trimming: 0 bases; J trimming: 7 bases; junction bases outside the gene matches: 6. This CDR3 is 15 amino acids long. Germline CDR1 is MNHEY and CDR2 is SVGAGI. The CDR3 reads CASSYSSGNENEQFF. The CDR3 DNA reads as TGTGCCAGCAGTTACTCCAGCGGGAATGAGAATGAGCAGTTCTTC.

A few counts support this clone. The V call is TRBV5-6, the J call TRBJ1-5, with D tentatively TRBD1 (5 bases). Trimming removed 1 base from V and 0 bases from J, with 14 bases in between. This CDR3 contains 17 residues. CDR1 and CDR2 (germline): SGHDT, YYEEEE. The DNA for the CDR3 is TGTGCCAGCAGCTTGCGACAGTCGAGAAATAGCAATCAGCCCCAGCATTTT. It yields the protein CASSLRQSRNSNQPQHF.

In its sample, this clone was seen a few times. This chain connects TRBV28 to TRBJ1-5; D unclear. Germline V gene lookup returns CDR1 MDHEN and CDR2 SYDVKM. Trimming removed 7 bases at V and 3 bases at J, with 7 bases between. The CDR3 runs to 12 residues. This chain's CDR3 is CASTGNNQPQHF. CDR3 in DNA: TGTGCCAGCACAGGAAACAATCAGCCCCAGCATTTT.

Here the CDR3 reads CAISILAGTGELFF. The DNA for the CDR3 is TGTGCCATCTCAATATTAGCGGGAACCGGGGAGCTGTTTTTT. The chain employs TRBV6-1 and TRBJ2-2; 8 nucleotides line up with TRBD2. The trim removed 10 bases at V and 5 bases at J, leaving 9 bases unmatched. This CDR3 is 14 amino acids long. Germline CDR1 reads MNHNS; CDR2 reads SASEGT.

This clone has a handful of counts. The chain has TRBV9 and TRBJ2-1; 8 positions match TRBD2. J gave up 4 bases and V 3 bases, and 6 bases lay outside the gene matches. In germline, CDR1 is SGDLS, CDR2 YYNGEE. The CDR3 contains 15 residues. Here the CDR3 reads CASSGTSGSYNEQFF. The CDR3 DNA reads TGTGCCAGCAGCGGAACTAGCGGCAGTTACAATGAGCAGTTCTTC.

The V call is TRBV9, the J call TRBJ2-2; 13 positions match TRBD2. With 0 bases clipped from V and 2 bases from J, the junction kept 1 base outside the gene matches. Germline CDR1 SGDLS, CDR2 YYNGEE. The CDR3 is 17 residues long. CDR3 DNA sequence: TGTGCCAGCAGCGTAGGGACTAGCGGGAGAAACACCGGGGAGCTGTTTTTT. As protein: CASSVGTSGRNTGELFF.

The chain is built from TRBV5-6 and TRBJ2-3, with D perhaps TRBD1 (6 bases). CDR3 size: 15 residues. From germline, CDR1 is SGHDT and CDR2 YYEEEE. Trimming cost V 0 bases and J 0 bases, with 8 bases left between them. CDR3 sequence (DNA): TGTGCCAGCAGCTTGGGAGGGGGAAGCACAGATACGCAGTATTTT. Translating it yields CASSLGGGSTDTQYF.

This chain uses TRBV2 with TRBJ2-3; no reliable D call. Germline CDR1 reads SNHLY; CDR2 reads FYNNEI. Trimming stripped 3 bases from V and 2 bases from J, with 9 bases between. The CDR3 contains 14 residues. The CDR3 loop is CASSERHTTDTQYF. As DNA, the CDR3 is TGTGCCAGCAGTGAGAGACATACCACAGATACGCAGTATTTT. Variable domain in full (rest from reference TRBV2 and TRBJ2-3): EPEVTQTPSHQVTQMGQEVILRCVPISNHLYFYWYRQILGQKVEFLVSFYNNEISEKSEIFDDQFSVERPDGSNFTLKIRSTKLEDSAMYFCASSERHTTDTQYFGPGTRLTVL.

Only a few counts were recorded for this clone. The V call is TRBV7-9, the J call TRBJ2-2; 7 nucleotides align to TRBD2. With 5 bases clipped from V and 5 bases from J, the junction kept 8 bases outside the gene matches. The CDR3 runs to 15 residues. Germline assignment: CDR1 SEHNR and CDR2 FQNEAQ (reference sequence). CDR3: CASSPLADGTGELFF. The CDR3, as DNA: TGTGCCAGCAGCCCTCTAGCGGATGGGACCGGGGAGCTGTTTTTT. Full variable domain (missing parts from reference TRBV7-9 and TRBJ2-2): DTGVSQNPRHKITKRGQNVTFRCDPISEHNRLYWYRQTLGQGPEFLTYFQNEAQLEKSRLLSDRFSAERPKGSFSTLEIQRTEQGDSAMYLCASSPLADGTGELFFGEGSRLTVL.

As DNA, the CDR3 is TGTGCCAGCACCCGACGGGACAGGGGGGTGGATGAGCAGTACTTC. As protein: CASTRRDRGVDEQYF. V usage is TRBV6-1 and J usage is TRBJ2-7; 11 bases line up with TRBD1. Trimming at V came to 7 bases and at J to 7 bases, leaving 12 bases not matched to a gene. Per the germline V gene, CDR1 is MNHNS and CDR2 is SASEGT. The CDR3 runs 15 residues.

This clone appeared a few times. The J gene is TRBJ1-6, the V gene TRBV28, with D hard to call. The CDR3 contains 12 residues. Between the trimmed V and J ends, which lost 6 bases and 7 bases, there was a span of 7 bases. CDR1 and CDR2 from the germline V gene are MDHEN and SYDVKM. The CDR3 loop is CASRGGNSPLHF. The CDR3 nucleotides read TGTGCCAGCAGGGGCGGGAATTCACCCCTCCACTTT.

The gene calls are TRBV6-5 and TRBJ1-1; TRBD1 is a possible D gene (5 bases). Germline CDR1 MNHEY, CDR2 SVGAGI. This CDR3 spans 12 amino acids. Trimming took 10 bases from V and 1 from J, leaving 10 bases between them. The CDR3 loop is CATRQWNTEAFF. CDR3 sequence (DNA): TGTGCCACCCGACAGTGGAACACTGAAGCTTTCTTT.

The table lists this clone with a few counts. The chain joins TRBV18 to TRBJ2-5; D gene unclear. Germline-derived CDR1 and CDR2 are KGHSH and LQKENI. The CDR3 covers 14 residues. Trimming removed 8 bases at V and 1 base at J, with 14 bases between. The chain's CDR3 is CASRPSVLQETQYF. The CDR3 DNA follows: TGTGCCAGCCGCCCCTCTGTACTCCAAGAGACCCAGTACTTC.

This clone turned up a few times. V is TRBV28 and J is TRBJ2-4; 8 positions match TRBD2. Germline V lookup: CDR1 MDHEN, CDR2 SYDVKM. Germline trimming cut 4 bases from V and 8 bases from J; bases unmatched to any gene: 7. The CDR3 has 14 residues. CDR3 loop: CASSWSGGVYIQYF. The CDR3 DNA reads TGTGCCAGCAGTTGGTCGGGAGGGGTGTACATTCAGTACTTC.

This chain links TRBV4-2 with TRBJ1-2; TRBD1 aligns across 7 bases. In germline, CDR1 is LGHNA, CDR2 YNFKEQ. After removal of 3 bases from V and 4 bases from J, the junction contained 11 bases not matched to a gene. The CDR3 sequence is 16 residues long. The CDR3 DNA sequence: TGTGCCAGCAGCCACGACCATTCGACAGGGACCTATGGCTACACCTTC. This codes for CASSHDHSTGTYGYTF.

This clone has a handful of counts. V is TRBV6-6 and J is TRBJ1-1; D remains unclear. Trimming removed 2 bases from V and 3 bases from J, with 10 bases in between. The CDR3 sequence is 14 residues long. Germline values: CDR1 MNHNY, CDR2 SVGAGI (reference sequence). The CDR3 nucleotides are TGTGCCAGCAGTTACCGGCTCGGGGACACTGAAGCTTTCTTT. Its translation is CASSYRLGDTEAFF.

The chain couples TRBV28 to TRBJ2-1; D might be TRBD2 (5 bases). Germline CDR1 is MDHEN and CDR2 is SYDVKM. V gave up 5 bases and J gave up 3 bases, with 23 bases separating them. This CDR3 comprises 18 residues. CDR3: CASSPRGFFSADYNEQFF. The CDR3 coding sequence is TGTGCCAGCAGTCCCCGTGGGTTTTTTAGCGCCGACTACAATGAGCAGTTCTTC.

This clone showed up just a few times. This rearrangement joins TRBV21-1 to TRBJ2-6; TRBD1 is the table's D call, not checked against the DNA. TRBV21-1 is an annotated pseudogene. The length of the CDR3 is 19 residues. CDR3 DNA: TGTGCCAGCAGCAAAGTGTTCGGAAGGGGTCGGTGGGGGGCCAACGTCCTGACTTTC. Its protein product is CASSKVFGRGRWGANVLTF.

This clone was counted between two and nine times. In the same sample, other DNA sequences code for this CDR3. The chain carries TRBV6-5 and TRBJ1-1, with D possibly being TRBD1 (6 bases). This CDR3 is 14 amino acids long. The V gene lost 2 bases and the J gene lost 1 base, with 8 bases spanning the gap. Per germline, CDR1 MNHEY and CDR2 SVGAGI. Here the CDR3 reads CASSYRDTNTEAFF. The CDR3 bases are TGTGCCAGCAGTTACCGGGACACGAACACTGAAGCTTTCTTT.

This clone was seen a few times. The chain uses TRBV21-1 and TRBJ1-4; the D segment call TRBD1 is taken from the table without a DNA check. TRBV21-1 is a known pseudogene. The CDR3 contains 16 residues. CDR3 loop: CASSKASGQGNEKLFF. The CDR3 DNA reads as TGTGCCAGCAGCAAAGCTTCGGGACAGGGTAATGAAAAACTGTTTTTT.

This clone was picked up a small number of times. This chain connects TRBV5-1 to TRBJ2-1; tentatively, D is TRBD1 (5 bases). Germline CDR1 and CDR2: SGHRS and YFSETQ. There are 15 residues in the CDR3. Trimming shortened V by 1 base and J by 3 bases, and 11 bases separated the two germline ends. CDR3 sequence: CASSLSGQGYNEQFF. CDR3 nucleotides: TGCGCCAGCAGCTTGTCTGGACAAGGCTACAATGAGCAGTTCTTC.

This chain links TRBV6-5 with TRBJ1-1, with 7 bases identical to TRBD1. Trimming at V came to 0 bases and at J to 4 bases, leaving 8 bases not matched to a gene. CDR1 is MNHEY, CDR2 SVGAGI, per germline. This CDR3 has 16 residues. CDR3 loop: CASSYSQQGWGTEAFF. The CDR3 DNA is TGTGCCAGCAGTTACTCACAACAGGGGTGGGGCACTGAAGCTTTCTTT.

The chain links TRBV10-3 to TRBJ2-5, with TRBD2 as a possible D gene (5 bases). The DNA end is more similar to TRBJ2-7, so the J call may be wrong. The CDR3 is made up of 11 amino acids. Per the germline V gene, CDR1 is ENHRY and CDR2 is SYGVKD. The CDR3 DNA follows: TGTGCCATCAGTGGCCTAGCCGAGCAGTACTTC. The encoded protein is CAISGLAEQYF.

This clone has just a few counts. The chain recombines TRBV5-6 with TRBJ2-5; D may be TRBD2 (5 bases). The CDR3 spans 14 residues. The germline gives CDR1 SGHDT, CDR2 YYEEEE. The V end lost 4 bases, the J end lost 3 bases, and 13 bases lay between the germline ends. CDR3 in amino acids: CASSSTRGKETQYF. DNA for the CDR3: TGTGCCAGCAGCAGTACTCGAGGGAAAGAGACCCAGTACTTC.

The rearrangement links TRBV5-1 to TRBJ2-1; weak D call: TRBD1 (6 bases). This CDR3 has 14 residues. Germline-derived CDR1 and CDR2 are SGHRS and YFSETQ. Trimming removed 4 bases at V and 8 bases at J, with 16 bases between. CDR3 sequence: CASSATRGLDEQFF. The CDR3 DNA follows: TGCGCCAGCAGCGCTACTAGGGGGTTGGATGAGCAGTTCTTC.

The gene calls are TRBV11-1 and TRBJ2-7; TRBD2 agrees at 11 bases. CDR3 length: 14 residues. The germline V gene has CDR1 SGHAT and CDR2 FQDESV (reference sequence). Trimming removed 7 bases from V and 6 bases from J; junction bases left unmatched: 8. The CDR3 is CASTILGTSGEQYF. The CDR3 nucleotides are TGTGCCAGCACTATCCTCGGGACTAGCGGCGAGCAGTACTTC.

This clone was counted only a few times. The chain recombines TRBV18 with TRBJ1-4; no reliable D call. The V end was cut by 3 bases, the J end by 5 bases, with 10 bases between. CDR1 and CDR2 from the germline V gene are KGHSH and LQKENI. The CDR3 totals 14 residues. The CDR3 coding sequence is TGTGCCAGCTCACCCCCCGGACTGAATGAAAAACTGTTTTTT. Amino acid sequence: CASSPPGLNEKLFF.

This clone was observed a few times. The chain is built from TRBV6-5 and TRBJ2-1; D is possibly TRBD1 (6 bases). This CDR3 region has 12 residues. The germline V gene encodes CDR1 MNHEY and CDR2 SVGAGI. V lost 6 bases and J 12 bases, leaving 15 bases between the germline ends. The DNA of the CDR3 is TGTGCCAGCAGGACAGTAGGGGGTAGGCAGTTCTTC. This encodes CASRTVGGRQFF.

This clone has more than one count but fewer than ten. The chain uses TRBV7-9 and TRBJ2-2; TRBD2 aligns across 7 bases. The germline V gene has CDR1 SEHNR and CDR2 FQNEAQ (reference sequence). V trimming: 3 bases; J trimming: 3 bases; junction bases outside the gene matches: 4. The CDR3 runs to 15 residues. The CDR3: CASSLGTTYTGELFF. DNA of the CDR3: TGTGCCAGCAGCTTGGGGACTACCTACACCGGGGAGCTGTTTTTT.